Each of the 23 T cell receptor beta chains below was sequenced from the same sample in a study of regulatory T cells in long-lasting Graves disease. Sample time point: persistent/refractory GD, antithyroid drugs over 5 years with positive TRAb. From RNA extracted from PBMCs, the TCR library was made. CDR3-region Arm-PCR and iRepertoire HTBI primers produced the TCR beta libraries. TCRdb fed the multiplex PCR reads into MiXCR, producing one record per CDR3 protein. There are some 370,000 distinct CDR3 sequences in the sample; under 25% occur only once, and around 21% lies in the top ten. The sample consisted of peripheral blood mononuclear cells (PBMCs), taken when the disease was refractory, from a patient treated with antithyroid drugs. These receptors were collected from a female donor with Graves disease.

This clonotype appeared a single time. Given a far larger clone just one base away, this is likely a sequencing read error. The chain carries TRBV6-2 or TRBV6-3 and TRBJ1-5, with D possibly being TRBD1 (5 bases). CDR3 length: 14 amino acids. The germline CDR1 and CDR2 sequences are MNHEY and SVGEGT. CDR3 sequence: CTSRPDSSNQPQHF. For the CDR3, the DNA is TGTACCAGCAGACCCGACAGTAGCAATCAGCCCCAGCATTTT.

On this clonotype: The junction departs from germline at one end; a sequencing error may be responsible. CDR3 nucleotides: TGCAGCGTTACCGGGACTAGCGGCTACGGGCAGTACTTC. It encodes CSVTGTSGYGQYF. The chain employs TRBV29-1 and TRBJ2-7, with 11 bases fitting TRBD2. Germline CDR1 reads SQVTM; CDR2 reads ANQGSEA. The CDR3 is 13 amino acids.

This clonotype was detected ten times or more. The chain has TRBV12-3 or TRBV12-4 and TRBJ2-7; TRBD2 matches 8 bases. The trim removed 3 bases at V and 3 bases at J, leaving 4 bases unmatched. The CDR3 is 14 residues long. The chain's CDR3 is CASSFDGRGYEQYF. CDR3 bases: TGTGCCAGCAGTTTTGACGGGAGGGGCTACGAGCAGTACTTC.

A few counts support this clonotype. This chain joins TRBV19 and TRBJ1-5; D gene uncertain. V shed 4 bases and J shed 3 bases, with 16 bases lying between them. Germline V gene sequence: CDR1 LNHDA, CDR2 SQIVND (reference sequence). CDR3 length: 16 residues. The CDR3 loop reads CASSTRTPSHNQPQHF. CDR3 nucleotide sequence: TGTGCCAGTAGTACCCGGACCCCATCACACAATCAGCCCCAGCATTTT.

This clonotype occurred a few times. The rearrangement links TRBV11-1 to TRBJ1-4, with D hard to call. Germline V gives CDR1 SGHAT, CDR2 FQDESV (reference sequence). The CDR3 is 14 amino acids. Trimming left V 5 bases short and J 1 base short, with 8 bases between. The CDR3 DNA is TGTGCCAGCAGCAGACTCGGAACTAATGAAAAACTGTTTTTT. Protein sequence: CASSRLGTNEKLFF.

This clonotype was counted ten times or more. V and J are TRBV6-1 and TRBJ2-7, with D unclear. The CDR3 extends over 15 amino acids. The germline V gene encodes CDR1 MNHNS and CDR2 SASEGT. Trimming removed 2 bases at V and 3 bases at J, with 14 bases between. The CDR3 loop reads CASSELYGLDYEQYF. The CDR3, as DNA: TGTGCCAGCAGTGAACTTTACGGTCTCGACTACGAGCAGTACTTC.

This clonotype has ten or more counts. The chain has TRBV12-3 or TRBV12-4 and TRBJ1-2; TRBD1 agrees at 8 bases. Trimming cost V 3 bases and J 5 bases; bases outside gene matches: 11. CDR3 length equals 16 residues. In nucleotides, the CDR3 is TGTGCCAGCAGTTTTTCCCCCGGACAGGGCGAGTATGGCTACACCTTC. Translating gives CASSFSPGQGEYGYTF.

This clonotype has just a few counts. The chain links TRBV28 to TRBJ1-3; D uncertain. CDR1 is MDHEN, CDR2 SYDVKM, per germline. V lost 5 bases and J lost 0, with 11 bases in between. The CDR3 length is 15 residues. The DNA for the CDR3 is TGTGCCAGCAGTCTCAGTGGATTCTCTGGAAACACCATATATTTT. Protein sequence: CASSLSGFSGNTIYF.

This clonotype has just a few counts. The rearrangement uses TRBV19 and TRBJ2-7; the match to TRBD2 covers 7 bases. CDR3 length: 13 residues. V dropped 5 bases and J dropped 3; count of bases not matched to a gene: 4. CDR1 is LNHDA, CDR2 SQIVND, per germline (reference sequence). CDR3 protein: CASSGGGVYEQYF. CDR3 DNA: TGTGCCAGTAGTGGCGGGGGTGTCTACGAGCAGTACTTC.

The sample holds many counts of this clonotype. The DNA is left out, because the CDR3 cannot be placed on it with certainty; the CDR3 is given as TCRdb lists it. The chain uses TRBV3-1 and TRBJ2-2. The CDR3 sequence runs 13 residues, both termini included. The germline CDR1 and CDR2 sequences are LGHDT and YNNKEL (reference sequence). CDR3 in amino acids: CASSQFGNGELFF.

The chain uses TRBV4-3 and TRBJ2-7; no definite D call. The CDR3 length is 12 residues. The V gene lost 1 base and the J gene lost 7 bases, with 8 bases spanning the gap. The germline gives CDR1 LGHNA, CDR2 YSLEER. The CDR3 nucleotides read TGCGCCAGCAGCCAAGGTCCTACGGAGCAGTACTTC. Its translation is CASSQGPTEQYF.

Ten or more counts support this clonotype. The chain joins TRBV7-9 to TRBJ2-7; D not certain. The germline V and J ends were trimmed by 1 base and 3 bases, with 7 bases remaining between them. Germline CDR1 and CDR2: SEHNR and FQNEAQ (reference sequence). There are 13 residues in the CDR3. CDR3 in amino acids: CASSLETDYEQYF. CDR3 bases: TGTGCCAGCAGCTTAGAAACCGACTACGAGCAGTACTTC.

This chain joins TRBV20-1 and TRBJ2-5; D unclear. V lost 1 base, J lost 2 bases, and 8 bases lay in between. Germline assignment: CDR1 DFQATT and CDR2 SNEGSKA (reference sequence). This CDR3 region has 13 residues. CDR3 bases: TGCAGTGCTAGAGGTCCCTTACAAGAGACCCAGTACTTC. This codes for CSARGPLQETQYF.

A few counts support this clonotype. This chain uses TRBV20-1 with TRBJ2-4; D is uncertain. The germline V gene has CDR1 DFQATT and CDR2 SNEGSKA (reference sequence). Trimming left V 7 bases short and J 6 bases short, with 16 bases between. The CDR3 loop spans 13 amino acids. In nucleotides, the CDR3 is TGCAGTGGTCATAATCCGGGCTTAAACATTCAGTACTTC. Translation: CSGHNPGLNIQYF.

The CDR3 DNA reads TGTGCCAGCAGCTTGGCCGGGACAGGGGGCCGTGGCTACACCTTC. This translates into CASSLAGTGGRGYTF. J is TRBJ1-2 and V is TRBV5-4; TRBD1 agrees at 12 bases. V was clipped by 0 bases and J by 7 bases; unmatched bases: 4. Germline V lookup: CDR1 SGHNT, CDR2 YYREEE (reference sequence). CDR3 length: 15 residues.

This clonotype was counted ten times or more. This chain joins TRBV6-1 and TRBJ1-1; D remains unclear. The germline CDR1 and CDR2 sequences are MNHNS and SASEGT. Trimming pared 5 bases from V and 0 bases from J, leaving 10 bases between. CDR3 length: 14 residues. CDR3 bases: TGTGCCAGCAGTCCCGGGCCGCTGAACACTGAAGCTTTCTTT. It translates to CASSPGPLNTEAFF.

V usage is TRBV25-1 and J usage is TRBJ2-2; TRBD1 matches 8 bases. Germline trimming cut 4 bases from V and 4 bases from J; bases unmatched to any gene: 14. The germline CDR1 and CDR2 sequences are MGHDK and SYGVNS. CDR3 length equals 18 residues. The CDR3 DNA sequence: TGTGCCAGCAGTGTACTGATACGACAGGGGAGAATCACCGGGGAGCTGTTTTTT. This encodes CASSVLIRQGRITGELFF.

This clonotype was counted many times. The J gene is TRBJ2-5, the V gene TRBV28; 11 nucleotides align to TRBD1. The junction had 14 bases not matched to a gene; V was cut back by 0 bases and J by 5 bases. Per germline, CDR1 MDHEN and CDR2 SYDVKM. The CDR3 is made up of 19 amino acids. The CDR3 DNA is TGTGCCAGCAGTTTATGGTCCGGGACAGGGGGTGGGTTGGGGGAGACCCAGTACTTC. Its translation is CASSLWSGTGGGLGETQYF.

The sample holds many counts of this clonotype. The CDR3 is CASSGTWQETQYF. Written as DNA, the CDR3 is TGTGCCAGCAGTGGGACGTGGCAAGAGACCCAGTACTTC. The V gene is TRBV2, the J gene TRBJ2-5; D remains ambiguous. The germline gives CDR1 SNHLY, CDR2 FYNNEI. This CDR3 has 13 residues. V lost 4 bases, J lost 2 bases, and 8 bases lay in between.

In its sample, this clonotype was seen many times. This CDR3 reads CASSVGGGGQETQYF. CDR3 coding DNA: TGTGCCAGCAGCGTCGGGGGCGGGGGGCAAGAGACCCAGTACTTC. The rearrangement uses TRBV9 and TRBJ2-5; 8 bases line up with TRBD2. The germline V gene encodes CDR1 SGDLS and CDR2 YYNGEE. The CDR3 consists of 15 residues. After removal of 2 bases from V and 2 bases from J, the junction contained 5 bases not matched to a gene.

This clonotype was seen many times. As DNA, the CDR3 is TGTGCCAGCAGTGAAGCGGGGACCACCTACGAGCAGTACTTC. Its protein product is CASSEAGTTYEQYF. This chain links TRBV6-1 with TRBJ2-7, with D possibly being TRBD1 or TRBD2 (5 bases each). In germline, CDR1 is MNHNS, CDR2 SASEGT. The CDR3 is 14 amino acids. The V end was cut by 0 bases, the J end by 2 bases, with 8 bases between.

J is TRBJ1-4 and V is TRBV10-3, with a tentative D call TRBD1 (5 bases). The CDR3 consists of 13 residues. Germline loops: CDR1 ENHRY, CDR2 SYGVKD. V was clipped by 3 bases and J by 8 bases, with 10 bases between them. The chain's CDR3 is CAISDRAWEKLFF. In DNA form, the CDR3 reads TGTGCCATCAGTGACAGGGCATGGGAAAAACTGTTTTTT.

The chain couples TRBV29-1 to TRBJ2-7; 12 bases match TRBD2. The germline V gene has CDR1 SQVTM and CDR2 ANQGSEA. V dropped 1 base and J dropped 2; count of bases not matched to a gene: 0. The CDR3 is made up of 14 amino acids. In DNA form, the CDR3 reads TGCAGCGTTGAAGGACTAGCGGGAGCCTACGAGCAGTACTTC. The encoded protein is CSVEGLAGAYEQYF.